The 31 T cell receptor beta chains below were found in one sample sequenced in a study of monozygotic twins with inflammatory bowel disease (dated by TCRdb to about 2019). The method was 5' RACE. TCRdb lists the instrument as Illumina HiSeq 2500. TCRdb reprocessed the public reads and reports one entry per CDR3 protein sequence, without DNA. For this sample, the table gives 440,000 or so distinct CDR3 sequences. Roughly 2.5% of the sample rests with the top ten. The sequencing input was blood. The origin of the receptors is a human donor with ulcerative colitis or Crohn's disease, or a healthy co-twin of an affected twin (not recorded which).

The rearrangement joins TRBV5-5 to TRBJ2-3; the D call from TCRdb, TRBD1, cannot be confirmed without DNA. The length of the CDR3 is 17 residues. Germline values: CDR1 SGHKS, CDR2 YYEKEE (reference sequence). The CDR3 reads CASSRNPGQGISDTQYF. Looking up the rest from reference TRBV5-5 and TRBJ2-3 gives the full variable domain: DAGVTQSPTHLIKTRGQQVTLRCSPISGHKSVSWYQQVLGQGPQFIFQYYEKEERGRGNFPDRFSARQFPNYSSELNVNALLLGDSALYLCASSRNPGQGISDTQYFGPGTRLTVL.

The J gene is TRBJ2-2, the V gene TRBV12-3 or TRBV12-4; TCRdb reports TRBD1, a call that lacks DNA to check it against. This CDR3 contains 19 residues. The CDR3 protein is CASNFGQVSGRPGTGELFF.

The genes are TRBV6-1 and TRBJ1-6; the D call of TRBD1 rests on TCRdb alone, since no DNA is present to check it. This CDR3 contains 14 residues. Looked up from germline, CDR1 is MNHNS and CDR2 is SASEGT. CDR3 sequence reads: CASNPGTGGGPLHF.

V gene TRBV9 combines with J gene TRBJ2-7; TCRdb's assignment of TRBD1 cannot be checked, as there is no DNA. Germline assignment: CDR1 SGDLS and CDR2 YYNGEE. This CDR3 spans 17 amino acids. CDR3 amino acids: CASSVGRGAGPDYEQYF.

This chain links TRBV11-1 with TRBJ1-3. CDR1 is SGHAT and CDR2 is FQDESV in the germline V gene (reference sequence). CDR3 size: 18 residues. The chain's CDR3 is CASSPAPQGPFSGNTIYF. Full variable domain (outside the CDR3, taken from reference TRBV11-1 and TRBJ1-3): EAEVAQSPRYKITEKSQAVAFWCDPISGHATLYWYRQILGQGPELLVQFQDESVVDDSQLPKDRFSAERLKGVDSTLKIQPAELGDSAMYLCASSPAPQGPFSGNTIYFGEGSWLTVV.

The rearrangement joins TRBV9 to TRBJ2-1; TCRdb's assignment of TRBD2 cannot be checked, as there is no DNA. From germline, CDR1 is SGDLS and CDR2 YYNGEE. This CDR3 comprises 17 residues. The CDR3 region is CASSVEPASGSSRRQFF.

V gene TRBV15 combines with J gene TRBJ1-4. This CDR3 is 12 amino acids long. Germline V lookup: CDR1 LNHNV, CDR2 YYDKDF (reference sequence). CDR3 sequence reads: CATSRVGEKLFF.

The chain recombines TRBV20-1 with TRBJ2-7. The germline gives CDR1 DFQATT, CDR2 SNEGSKA (reference sequence). The CDR3 loop spans 13 amino acids. CDR3 loop: CSARDHGVDEQYF.

The chain uses TRBV20-1 and TRBJ2-7; the TCRdb D gene call, TRBD1, has no DNA to confirm it. From germline, CDR1 is DFQATT and CDR2 SNEGSKA (reference sequence). This CDR3 contains 12 residues. CDR3 protein: CSARLWGSEQYF.

The chain links TRBV7-2 to TRBJ2-6. This CDR3 has 16 amino acids. The germline CDR1 and CDR2 sequences are SGHTA and FQGNSA. CDR3 residues: CASSRKVDSGANVLTF.

V gene TRBV24-1 combines with J gene TRBJ2-3; the D call of TRBD2 rests on TCRdb alone, since no DNA is present to check it. The CDR3 consists of 17 residues. Looked up from germline, CDR1 is KGHDR and CDR2 is SFDVKD. This chain's CDR3 is CATSGLAGGPSTDTQYF.

The J gene is TRBJ2-3, the V gene TRBV19; the TRBD1 assignment by TCRdb is unverifiable without DNA. The CDR3 runs 16 residues. The V gene's germline CDR1 is LNHDA and CDR2 SQIVND (reference sequence). The CDR3 sequence: CATRSPGTGNTDTQYF.

The genes are TRBV15 and TRBJ2-6. Per the germline V gene, CDR1 is LNHNV and CDR2 is YYDKDF (reference sequence). The CDR3 consists of 15 residues. CDR3 protein: CATSRNLEGANVLTF. Variable domain in full (rest from reference TRBV15 and TRBJ2-6): DAMVIQNPRYQVTQFGKPVTLSCSQTLNHNVMYWYQQKSSQAPKLLFHYYDKDFNNEADTPDNFQSRRPNTSFCFLDIRSPGLGDTAMYLCATSRNLEGANVLTFGAGSRLTVL.

The chain joins TRBV2 to TRBJ2-5. Germline CDR1 is SNHLY and CDR2 is FYNNEI. This CDR3 has 11 amino acids. Here the CDR3 reads CASIEGETQYF.

The chain links TRBV20-1 to TRBJ2-4. CDR3 size: 13 residues. The germline V gene encodes CDR1 DFQATT and CDR2 SNEGSKA (reference sequence). CDR3 protein: CSARGQAKNIQYF.

J is TRBJ2-2 and V is TRBV12-3 or TRBV12-4. This CDR3 is built from 11 residues. CDR3 region: CASTPGRELFF.

The chain is built from TRBV7-3 and TRBJ2-7; checking the TCRdb D call of TRBD2 is not possible without DNA. This CDR3 is built from 16 residues. Germline CDR1 and CDR2: SGHTA and FQGTGA. The CDR3 sequence is CASSLTQASGKYEQYF.

The CDR3 protein is CASSQDSRTRAPPYNEQFF. The J gene is TRBJ2-1, the V gene TRBV3-1; the TCRdb call, TRBD2, lacks DNA for checking. CDR3 length: 19 amino acids. Germline assignment: CDR1 LGHDT and CDR2 YNNKEL (reference sequence).

This rearrangement joins TRBV7-2 to TRBJ2-2; TCRdb returns TRBD2, unconfirmable since there is no DNA. Germline V lookup: CDR1 SGHTA, CDR2 FQGNSA. The length of the CDR3 is 16 residues. CDR3 residues: CASSSPLAGVPGELFF.

The chain recombines TRBV5-4 with TRBJ2-3; TCRdb returns TRBD2, unconfirmable since there is no DNA. The germline gives CDR1 SGHNT, CDR2 YYREEE (reference sequence). The CDR3 sequence is 16 residues long. The CDR3: CASSLVVTTSTDTQYF.

This chain uses TRBV7-2 with TRBJ1-4; the TRBD1 assignment by TCRdb is unverifiable without DNA. Looked up from germline, CDR1 is SGHTA and CDR2 is FQGNSA. The CDR3 covers 17 residues. This chain's CDR3 is CASSPHPVSGANEKLFF.

The chain joins TRBV27 to TRBJ1-1. Per germline, CDR1 MNHEY and CDR2 SMNVEV (reference sequence). This CDR3 region has 14 residues. CDR3: CASSPNPMNTEAFF.

The V and J genes are TRBV13 and TRBJ1-2. The CDR3 totals 11 residues. In germline, CDR1 is PRHDT, CDR2 FYEKMQ (reference sequence). The chain's CDR3 is CASSQRVGYTF.

V and J are TRBV5-1 and TRBJ2-5. The length of the CDR3 is 15 residues. Germline-derived CDR1 and CDR2 are SGHRS and YFSETQ. CDR3 residues: CASSLGHRGQETQYF.

The gene calls are TRBV5-1 and TRBJ2-1; lacking DNA, the TRBD2 call made by TCRdb goes unchecked. The germline CDR1 and CDR2 sequences are SGHRS and YFSETQ. The CDR3 is 12 amino acids. The CDR3 sequence: CASSITSDEQFF.

The chain is built from TRBV6-2 or TRBV6-3 and TRBJ2-4; absent DNA, TCRdb's TRBD2 call cannot be checked. Germline V CDR1 and CDR2: MNHEY, SVGEGT. The CDR3 loop spans 16 amino acids. CDR3 sequence reads: CASSYLRSGRLNIQYF.

This chain links TRBV20-1 with TRBJ2-7; TCRdb's D gene call, TRBD2, goes unchecked for lack of DNA. CDR1 and CDR2 (germline): DFQATT, SNEGSKA (reference sequence). This CDR3 has 15 amino acids. The chain's CDR3 is CSARVRLAPTYEQYF.

The CDR3 protein is CASSLVGGVSYEQYF. The rearrangement joins TRBV7-2 to TRBJ2-7; TCRdb's D call of TRBD1 is untestable without DNA. CDR3 length: 15 amino acids. Germline assignment: CDR1 SGHTA and CDR2 FQGNSA.

This rearrangement joins TRBV3-1 to TRBJ2-5; the TRBD1 assignment by TCRdb is unverifiable without DNA. Looked up from germline, CDR1 is LGHDT and CDR2 is YNNKEL (reference sequence). This CDR3 has 15 residues. The CDR3 loop is CASSQFAGAKETQYF.

The rearrangement links TRBV7-9 to TRBJ1-2; TCRdb names TRBD1, which stays unverified in the absence of DNA. The germline V gene has CDR1 SEHNR and CDR2 FQNEAQ (reference sequence). The CDR3 has 14 amino acids. The CDR3 reads CASSPPRANYGYTF.

The chain uses TRBV7-2 and TRBJ2-5; TCRdb indicates TRBD1, and absent DNA this call remains unverified. The germline CDR1 and CDR2 sequences are SGHTA and FQGNSA. The CDR3 runs 15 residues. The CDR3 loop is CASTPGPVTKETQYF.